This T cell receptor (beta chain) was documented in a study of blood T cell repertoires in COVID-19. Assay: immunoSEQ multiplex PCR; the TCRdb copy retains only in-frame clones and omits some. The sample consists of 250,000 to 350,000 clones, roughly nine tenths of them appearing once. Per germline, CDR1 MNHEY and CDR2 SMNVEV (reference sequence). There are 13 residues in the CDR3. Deletions cut 6 bases from V and 6 bases from J, with 13 bases between. Researchers sorted participants into cohorts using their self-reported clinical history. V is TRBV27 and J is TRBJ2-3, with D possibly TRBD2 on 6 matching bases. Input material: PBMCs or T cells enriched from blood (not recorded which). The receptor comes from a woman aged 25 to 39 who had recovered from COVID-19. The CDR3: CASRPEGWDTQYF. CDR3 in DNA: TGTGCCAGCAGGCCGGAGGGTTGGGATACGCAGTATTTT.